These 25 T cell receptor beta chains share one sample of origin, sequenced in a study of blood T cell repertoires in COVID-19. Method: immunoSEQ multiplex PCR; TCRdb's copy keeps in-frame clones and lacks some. Altogether approximately 150,000 clones are present, about 88% being singletons, with the ten largest covering roughly 15%. The sequencing sample was made of peripheral blood. Every receptor here comes from a woman older than 75 with acute or convalescent COVID-19.

This clone showed up just once. The chain links TRBV6-5 to TRBJ2-3; 7 nucleotides align to TRBD1. Germline CDR1 is MNHEY and CDR2 is SVGAGI. The CDR3 spans 15 residues. J was trimmed by 2 bases and V by 5 bases; bases with no gene match: 7. This CDR3 reads CASSPDRDLTDTQYF. The CDR3, as DNA: TGTGCCAGCAGTCCTGACAGGGATCTCACAGATACGCAGTATTTT.

The chain links TRBV9 to TRBJ2-7; weak D call: TRBD2 (5 bases). Trimming pared 3 bases from V and 0 bases from J, leaving 10 bases between. There are 14 residues in the CDR3. Germline CDR1 reads SGDLS; CDR2 reads YYNGEE. CDR3 region: CASSGGLSSYEQYF. Written as DNA, the CDR3 is TGTGCCAGCAGCGGAGGACTCAGCTCCTACGAGCAGTACTTC.

The chain combines TRBV20-1 with TRBJ1-2; TRBD1 matches at 8 bases. V shed 3 bases, J shed 8 bases, and the junction held 23 bases outside the gene matches. From germline, CDR1 is DFQATT and CDR2 SNEGSKA (reference sequence). CDR3 length: 18 residues. CDR3 residues: CSASYHRTGKGLYAGYTF. The CDR3 region has the DNA TGCAGTGCTAGTTACCATAGGACAGGGAAAGGGCTTTATGCGGGCTACACCTTC.

This chain connects TRBV6-5 to TRBJ1-1, with a possible D match to TRBD1 (6 bases). Germline values: CDR1 MNHEY, CDR2 SVGAGI. The CDR3 is 15 amino acids. V was cut by 0 bases and J by 0 bases, with 8 bases left in between. CDR3 region: CASSYSWTVNTEAFF. CDR3 DNA sequence: TGTGCCAGCAGTTACTCTTGGACAGTGAACACTGAAGCTTTCTTT.

V usage is TRBV11-2 and J usage is TRBJ2-7; D not resolved. The germline gives CDR1 SGHAT, CDR2 FQNNGV. The CDR3 is 14 amino acids. V dropped 0 bases and J dropped 1 base, with 7 bases sitting between them. CDR3 loop: CASSLERTSYEQYF. The CDR3 nucleotides are TGTGCCAGCAGCTTAGAGAGAACGTCCTACGAGCAGTACTTC.

This sequence joins TRBV5-6 and TRBJ2-3; D call uncertain. V was trimmed by 2 bases and J by 5 bases, leaving 12 bases between them. Germline V lookup: CDR1 SGHDT, CDR2 YYEEEE. The CDR3 spans 14 residues. CDR3 in amino acids: CASSLVSPGDTQYF. Written as DNA, the CDR3 is TGTGCCAGCAGCTTAGTATCTCCGGGAGATACGCAGTATTTT.

The chain links TRBV5-4 to TRBJ1-5; TRBD1 might be the D (5 bases). V lost 4 bases and J 3 bases, leaving 14 bases between the germline ends. The CDR3 extends over 15 amino acids. Germline CDR1 is SGHNT and CDR2 is YYREEE (reference sequence). CDR3 sequence: CASSHRQKINQPQHF. The CDR3 region has the DNA TGTGCCAGCAGCCACCGACAGAAAATCAATCAGCCCCAGCATTTT. Full variable domain (remainder filled in from reference TRBV5-4 and TRBJ1-5): ETGVTQSPTHLIKTRGQQVTLRCSSQSGHNTVSWYQQALGQGPQFIFQYYREEENGRGNFPPRFSGLQFPNYSSELNVNALELDDSALYLCASSHRQKINQPQHFGDGTRLSIL.

This chain connects TRBV9 to TRBJ2-3; TRBD2 is a possible D gene (5 bases). Per germline, CDR1 SGDLS and CDR2 YYNGEE. This CDR3 region has 16 residues. Trimming stripped 0 bases from V and 2 bases from J, with 13 bases between. CDR3 sequence: CASSVGTGFNTDTQYF. The CDR3 DNA follows: TGTGCCAGCAGCGTAGGGACTGGCTTTAACACAGATACGCAGTATTTT. The full variable domain, in which reference TRBV9 and TRBJ2-3 provide the parts outside the CDR3, is DSGVTQTPKHLITATGQRVTLRCSPRSGDLSVYWYQQSLDQGLQFLIQYYNGEERAKGNILERFSAQQFPDLHSELNLSSLELGDSALYFCASSVGTGFNTDTQYFGPGTRLTVL.

The chain has TRBV6-5 and TRBJ2-3; a possible D gene is TRBD2 (5 bases). Trimming cost V 6 bases and J 6 bases, with 16 bases left between them. The CDR3 sequence is 14 residues long. Germline lookup yields CDR1 MNHEY and CDR2 SVGAGI. CDR3 DNA: TGTGCCAGCAGCCCCACTAGTTTGCGGGATACGCAGTATTTT. This gives the protein CASSPTSLRDTQYF.

This clone showed up just a few times. The chain has TRBV2 and TRBJ1-1; 7 positions agree with TRBD1. CDR1 is SNHLY, CDR2 FYNNEI, per germline. The CDR3 sequence is 18 residues long. V lost 7 bases to trimming and J lost 0 bases; unmatched junction nucleotides: 17. CDR3 loop: CASMRDSRKVTMNTEAFF. CDR3 nucleotides: TGTGCCAGCATGCGGGACAGCCGAAAAGTTACCATGAACACTGAAGCTTTCTTT.

In its sample, this clone was seen once. The chain joins TRBV3-1 (or the pseudogene TRBV3-2) to TRBJ1-2; 11 nucleotides line up with TRBD1. The V gene end was trimmed by 2 bases and the J gene end by 3 bases; junction bases not matched to a gene: 5. The germline V gene has CDR1 LGHDT and CDR2 YNNKEL (reference sequence). The CDR3 is 16 residues long. The CDR3: CASSQRDRGTYYGYTF. As DNA, the CDR3 is TGTGCCAGCAGCCAAAGGGACAGGGGGACCTACTATGGCTACACCTTC.

The rearrangement joins TRBV19 to TRBJ2-5; D may be TRBD1 (5 bases). V dropped 2 bases and J dropped 5 bases, with 12 bases sitting between them. The length of the CDR3 is 14 residues. Per the germline V gene, CDR1 is LNHDA and CDR2 is SQIVND (reference sequence). This CDR3 reads CASSIPGNKETQYF. The CDR3 region has the DNA TGTGCCAGTAGTATACCAGGGAATAAGGAGACCCAGTACTTC.

The chain links TRBV27 to TRBJ1-1, with a tentative D call TRBD1 (6 bases). CDR1 MNHEY and CDR2 SMNVEV come from the germline V gene (reference sequence). V was pared by 7 bases and J by 0 bases, with 18 bases between. The CDR3 consists of 16 residues. CDR3 DNA sequence: TGTGCCAGCATCCCAGGGGCCCCTCCTTTGAACACTGAAGCTTTCTTT. Its translation is CASIPGAPPLNTEAFF.

The rearrangement joins TRBV19 to TRBJ2-3, with 8 bases aligning to TRBD1. Germline V gene data show CDR1 as LNHDA and CDR2 as SQIVND (reference sequence). J lost 6 bases, V lost 4 bases, and 9 bases had no gene match. The length of the CDR3 is 15 residues. The CDR3 protein is CASSTDGTGSDTQYF. DNA of the CDR3: TGTGCCAGTAGTACCGACGGGACAGGTTCGGATACGCAGTATTTT.

The chain employs TRBV27 and TRBJ1-2; no clear D gene. The V gene lost 5 bases and the J gene lost 2 bases, with 9 bases spanning the gap. The CDR3 length is 13 residues. CDR1 is MNHEY and CDR2 is SMNVEV in the germline V gene (reference sequence). CDR3 sequence reads: CASSPRQNYGYTF. The CDR3 coding sequence is TGTGCCAGCAGTCCCCGTCAGAACTATGGCTACACCTTC.

The V call is TRBV19, the J call TRBJ2-7; 11 nucleotides line up with TRBD1. CDR3 length: 15 residues. The V and J ends lost 4 bases and 6 bases, in that order; junction bases with no gene match: 8. Germline V gene lookup returns CDR1 LNHDA and CDR2 SQIVND (reference sequence). The CDR3 nucleotides are TGTGCCAGTAGTAGAACCGGGACAGGGGGTATCGAGCAGTACTTC. This sequence encodes CASSRTGTGGIEQYF. Supplemented by reference TRBV19 and TRBJ2-7, the full variable domain reads DGGITQSPKYLFRKEGQNVTLSCEQNLNHDAMYWYRQDPGQGLRLIYYSQIVNDFQKGDIAEGYSVSREKKESFPLTVTSAQKNPTAFYLCASSRTGTGGIEQYFGPGTRLTVT.

This chain joins TRBV3-1 (or the pseudogene TRBV3-2) and TRBJ2-2; TRBD2 might be the D (8 bases). Trimming cost V 2 bases and J 3 bases, with 13 bases left between them. The CDR3 length is 16 residues. Germline CDR1 LGHDT, CDR2 YNNKEL (reference sequence). DNA of the CDR3: TGTGCCAGCAGCCAACGGGAGGGGGCCTACACCGGGGAGCTGTTTTTT. Translating it yields CASSQREGAYTGELFF.

J is TRBJ1-1 and V is TRBV5-5; the D gene is possibly TRBD1 (5 bases). With 2 bases removed from V and 7 bases from J, the gap between germline ends came to 12 bases. Per germline, CDR1 SGHKS and CDR2 YYEKEE (reference sequence). The CDR3 runs to 13 residues. CDR3 nucleotides: TGTGCCAGCAGCTTAAGAGGGAGGGGTGAAGCTTTCTTT. It codes for CASSLRGRGEAFF.

The J gene is TRBJ1-1, the V gene TRBV5-1, with D unclear. Looked up from germline, CDR1 is SGHRS and CDR2 is YFSETQ. The V gene lost 4 bases and the J gene lost 2 bases, with 12 bases spanning the gap. This CDR3 comprises 14 residues. The CDR3 nucleotides are TGCGCCAGCAGCCCGACATCGGTAAACACTGAAGCTTTCTTT. This gives the protein CASSPTSVNTEAFF.

This clone was counted between two and nine times. The same CDR3 arises from other DNA sequences in this sample as well. The chain has TRBV7-2 and TRBJ1-5, with D possibly TRBD1 on 5 matching bases. Per the germline V gene, CDR1 is SGHTA and CDR2 is FQGNSA. The CDR3 has 14 amino acids. Trimming removed 5 bases from V and 1 base from J, with 9 bases in between. The DNA of the CDR3 is TGTGCCAGCAGCCCGCAGGGAAGCAATCAGCCCCAGCATTTT. Translation: CASSPQGSNQPQHF.

The chain couples TRBV19 to TRBJ1-2, with a possible D match to TRBD1 (5 bases). The CDR3 contains 14 residues. Looked up from germline, CDR1 is LNHDA and CDR2 is SQIVND (reference sequence). V dropped 3 bases and J dropped 3 bases, with 11 bases sitting between them. CDR3 sequence reads: CASSILLGDYGYTF. The CDR3 DNA sequence: TGTGCCAGTAGTATCCTTCTAGGGGACTATGGCTACACCTTC.

This clone was seen a handful of times. This chain uses TRBV7-2 with TRBJ1-4, with D possibly being TRBD1 (5 bases). The germline V gene encodes CDR1 SGHTA and CDR2 FQGNSA. The CDR3 contains 16 residues. The V and J ends lost 5 bases and 0 bases respectively, with 13 bases between them. This CDR3 reads CASSPQRTTTNEKLFF. CDR3 DNA: TGTGCCAGCAGCCCCCAACGGACAACAACTAATGAAAAACTGTTTTTT. Full variable domain (remainder filled in from reference TRBV7-2 and TRBJ1-4): GAGVSQSPSNKVTEKGKDVELRCDPISGHTALYWYRQSLGQGLEFLIYFQGNSAPDKSGLPSDRFSAERTGGSVSTLTIQRTQQEDSAVYLCASSPQRTTTNEKLFFGSGTQLSVL.

This chain connects TRBV25-1 to TRBJ1-6; perhaps TRBD1 as D (6 bases). There are 15 residues in the CDR3. The germline CDR1 and CDR2 sequences are MGHDK and SYGVNS. V gave up 5 bases and J gave up 0 bases, with 8 bases separating them. Here the CDR3 reads CASSHRDSYNSPLHF. The DNA of the CDR3 is TGTGCCAGCAGTCACAGGGACTCCTATAATTCACCCCTCCACTTT.

This rearrangement joins TRBV2 to TRBJ1-2; 11 nucleotides agree with TRBD1. The CDR3 length is 14 residues. With V trimmed by 4 bases and J by 8 bases, 6 bases remained unmatched. Germline values: CDR1 SNHLY, CDR2 FYNNEI. CDR3 coding DNA: TGTGCCAGCAGTGTGGACAGGGGGCGGGGCGGCTACACCTTC. Encoded protein: CASSVDRGRGGYTF.

The rearrangement links TRBV6-2 or TRBV6-3 to TRBJ1-2; 8 bases align to TRBD1. Germline values: CDR1 MNHEY, CDR2 SVGEGT. CDR3 length: 15 residues. J lost 6 bases, V lost 0 bases, and 6 bases had no gene match. CDR3 region: CASSYSAGGGHGYTF. CDR3 DNA sequence: TGTGCCAGCAGTTACTCGGCAGGGGGCGGTCATGGCTACACCTTC.